This T cell receptor (beta chain) was identified during a study of T cells expressing NK-cell markers. Across the study: CD3+CD56+NKG2C+, CD3+CD56+NKG2C- and CD3+CD56-NKG2C+ T cells, once sorted, supplied the TCR beta repertoires.

5'RACE template switching built TCR beta cDNA with unique molecular identifiers. Reprocessing the 5' RACE reads, TCRdb reports a single entry for every CDR3 protein and omits DNA. This repertoire includes about 260,000 distinct CDR3 sequences. CDR1 is SQVTM and CDR2 is ANQGSEA in the germline V gene. This CDR3 spans 14 amino acids. The material sequenced was blood T cells: a sorted CD56 or NKG2C T cell subset, CD4+ or CD8+ T cells, or bulk PBMC T cells (not recorded which). The sequence was obtained from a young man in good health. The chain links TRBV29-1 to TRBJ1-1. The CDR3: CSVGTGPSNTEAFF.